This record looks at one T cell receptor (beta chain) sequence and its context. The data originate from a study of T cells expressing NK-cell markers. On the study more broadly: TCR beta repertoires came from sorted CD3+CD56+NKG2C+, CD3+CD56+NKG2C- and CD3+CD56-NKG2C+ T cells.

TCRdb reanalyzed the 5' RACE reads, giving one entry per CDR3 protein sequence and no DNA. Its listing shows some 460,000 distinct CDR3 sequences. The CDR3 runs to 13 residues. The sample taken for sequencing was blood T cells: a sorted CD56 or NKG2C T cell subset, CD4+ or CD8+ T cells, or bulk PBMC T cells (not recorded which). The chain links TRBV12-3 or TRBV12-4 to TRBJ2-1; as DNA is missing, the TRBD2 call by TCRdb cannot be tested. This receptor was identified in a woman aged 50 to 65 in good health. The CDR3 sequence is CAIGTAPYNEQFF.